These 27 T cell receptor beta chains originate from one sample sequenced in a study of radiation and T cells in renal cell carcinoma. The time point is: blood 4 weeks post-SBRT, at nephrectomy. Stated treatment: 15 Gy SBRT to primary tumor, nephrectomy 4 weeks later. Here immunoSEQ multiplex PCR was the method, and the copy in TCRdb shows in-frame clones only, minus some. The sample holds around 100,000 clones; 70% to 85% are singletons and the top ten take approximately 7.2%. The starting material was blood, obtained from a patient whose treatment included radiotherapy and nephrectomy. The origin of the receptors is a man in his sixties with renal cell carcinoma.

The CDR3 nucleotides are TGTGCCAGCAGTTACAGGGACAAACAAGAGACCCAGTACTTC. This sequence encodes CASSYRDKQETQYF. The rearrangement links TRBV6-5 to TRBJ2-5; maybe TRBD1 (6 bases). The germline CDR1 and CDR2 sequences are MNHEY and SVGAGI. V lost 2 bases and J lost 2, with 9 bases in between. The CDR3 sequence is 14 residues long.

The chain couples TRBV18 to TRBJ2-3; D may correspond to TRBD1 or TRBD2 (5 bases each). Looked up from germline, CDR1 is KGHSH and CDR2 is LQKENI. Trimming pared 3 bases from V and 0 bases from J, leaving 16 bases between. The CDR3 loop spans 17 amino acids. CDR3 amino acids: CASSPLTGASSTDTQYF. CDR3 nucleotides: TGTGCCAGCTCACCGCTGACCGGGGCGTCCAGCACAGATACGCAGTATTTT.

This clone was observed a few times. The rearrangement links TRBV15 to TRBJ2-4; unclear D gene. The CDR3 runs 13 residues. V gave up 8 bases and J gave up 1 base, with 9 bases separating them. CDR1 and CDR2 (germline): LNHNV, YYDKDF (reference sequence). CDR3 residues: CATQPQAKNIQYF. Written as DNA, the CDR3 is TGTGCCACCCAACCGCAGGCCAAAAACATTCAGTACTTC.

This clone was picked up a small number of times. V and J are TRBV10-2 and TRBJ1-3, with a tentative D call TRBD1 (6 bases). The V gene lost 3 bases and the J gene lost 3 bases, with 12 bases spanning the gap. Germline CDR1 WSHSY, CDR2 SAAADI. The CDR3 sequence is 15 residues long. CDR3 DNA sequence: TGCGCCAGCAGTGACCTCAGGGGAAGTGGAAACACCATATATTTT. The encoded protein is CASSDLRGSGNTIYF.

The rearrangement uses TRBV4-2 and TRBJ1-4; no clear D. Trimming cost V 7 bases and J 4 bases, with 10 bases left between them. Germline V CDR1 and CDR2: LGHNA, YNFKEQ. This CDR3 is built from 13 residues. CDR3 DNA sequence: TGTGCCAGCACTGCGGGAAATAATGAAAAACTGTTTTTT. The encoded protein is CASTAGNNEKLFF.

This rearrangement joins TRBV9 to TRBJ2-7, with a possible D match to TRBD1 (6 bases). This CDR3 spans 14 amino acids. In germline, CDR1 is SGDLS, CDR2 YYNGEE. With 4 bases removed from V and 4 bases from J, the gap between germline ends came to 15 bases. This CDR3 reads CASSSGQPRYEQYF. CDR3 in DNA: TGTGCCAGCAGCTCCGGACAGCCCAGGTACGAGCAGTACTTC.

The chain carries TRBV5-1 and TRBJ2-7; D possibly corresponds to TRBD1 (6 bases). Per the germline V gene, CDR1 is SGHRS and CDR2 is YFSETQ. V was shortened by 0 bases and J by 2 bases, with 9 bases between the two germline ends. This CDR3 has 14 amino acids. The CDR3 coding sequence is TGCGCCAGCAGCTTGGGGGACAAACCCTACGAGCAGTACTTC. Amino acids: CASSLGDKPYEQYF. Combining the CDR3 with reference TRBV5-1 and TRBJ2-7 gives the whole variable domain KAGVTQTPRYLIKTRGQQVTLSCSPISGHRSVSWYQQTPGQGLQFLFEYFSETQRNKGNFPGRFSGRQFSNSRSEMNVSTLELGDSALYLCASSLGDKPYEQYFGPGTRLTVT.

The rearrangement joins TRBV7-8 to TRBJ2-1, with D uncertain. CDR3 size: 17 residues. Germline CDR1 SGHVS, CDR2 FQNEAQ. The V end lost 1 base, the J end lost 0 bases, and 13 bases lay between the germline ends. The CDR3 sequence is CASSLGSGVFSYNEQFF. DNA of the CDR3: TGTGCCAGCAGCTTAGGTTCGGGCGTATTCTCCTACAATGAGCAGTTCTTC.

In its sample, this clone was seen a few times. The rearrangement joins TRBV11-3 to TRBJ2-3; 9 nucleotides agree with TRBD2. This CDR3 region has 14 residues. Unmatched junction bases numbered 4, after V lost 5 bases and J lost 4 bases. Germline lookup yields CDR1 SGHNT and CDR2 YENEEA. CDR3 residues: CASSTQREADTQYF. CDR3 sequence (DNA): TGTGCCAGCAGCACGCAGCGGGAGGCAGATACGCAGTATTTT.

The chain links TRBV9 to TRBJ2-7; D is uncertain. The CDR3 loop spans 15 amino acids. V lost 0 bases to trimming and J lost 5 bases, with 15 bases between them. Germline V gives CDR1 SGDLS, CDR2 YYNGEE. CDR3 sequence (DNA): TGTGCCAGCAGCGTAGGCAATAGAAAATTCGACGAGCAGTACTTC. Its translation is CASSVGNRKFDEQYF.

This rearrangement joins TRBV5-1 to TRBJ1-1; TRBD1 matches at 11 bases. Unmatched junction bases numbered 8, after V lost 3 bases and J lost 4 bases. CDR1 is SGHRS and CDR2 is YFSETQ in the germline V gene. The CDR3 covers 16 residues. CDR3 bases: TGCGCCAGCAGCTCGGGACAGGGGGACGGGGGCACTGAAGCTTTCTTT. Translation gives CASSSGQGDGGTEAFF.

The sample holds a few counts of this clone. This chain uses TRBV5-1 with TRBJ1-1, with a tentative D call TRBD1 (5 bases). Trimming stripped 7 bases from V and 3 bases from J, with 13 bases between. Germline CDR1 reads SGHRS; CDR2 reads YFSETQ. The CDR3 is made up of 13 amino acids. Written as DNA, the CDR3 is TGCGCCAGCGGCGGGACTGCTGACACTGAAGCTTTCTTT. Protein sequence: CASGGTADTEAFF.

The chain links TRBV27 to TRBJ2-1; D could derive from TRBD1 or TRBD2 (5 bases each). CDR3 length: 14 amino acids. Trimming cost V 2 bases and J 8 bases, with 13 bases left between them. CDR1 is MNHEY, CDR2 SMNVEV, per germline (reference sequence). In nucleotides, the CDR3 is TGTGCCAGCAGTTTAGGGACCCCCAGTTATGAGCAGTTCTTC. Translation: CASSLGTPSYEQFF.

The J gene is TRBJ2-2, the V gene TRBV9; either TRBD1 or TRBD2 may supply D (6 bases each). CDR3 size: 15 residues. Per germline, CDR1 SGDLS and CDR2 YYNGEE. With 0 bases removed from V and 7 bases from J, the gap between germline ends came to 13 bases. The CDR3 coding sequence is TGTGCCAGCAGCGTAGTGCCCGGGGGCGACGGGGAGCTGTTTTTT. It yields the protein CASSVVPGGDGELFF.

This chain links TRBV13 with TRBJ1-1; TRBD1 is a possible D gene (6 bases). With 2 bases removed from V and 10 bases from J, the gap between germline ends came to 11 bases. The CDR3 spans 12 residues. Germline V gene sequence: CDR1 PRHDT, CDR2 FYEKMQ (reference sequence). Here the CDR3 DNA reads TGTGCCAGCAGCTTATTACAGGGAACAGCTTTCTTT. Protein: CASSLLQGTAFF.

The J gene is TRBJ1-2, the V gene TRBV27; no definite D call. The CDR3 spans 12 residues. Germline-derived CDR1 and CDR2 are MNHEY and SMNVEV (reference sequence). V was pared by 5 bases and J by 8 bases, with 12 bases between. In DNA, the CDR3 is TGTGCCAGCAGTCCCAACCCGTGGGGCTACACCTTC. Translation gives CASSPNPWGYTF.

V usage is TRBV7-9 and J usage is TRBJ2-7; tentative D call: TRBD2 (5 bases). The germline gives CDR1 SEHNR, CDR2 FQNEAQ (reference sequence). V was trimmed by 5 bases and J by 8 bases, leaving 10 bases between them. The CDR3 covers 11 residues. The CDR3 sequence is CASSTGVQQYF. The CDR3 DNA reads as TGTGCCAGCAGCACCGGGGTGCAGCAGTACTTC.

V usage is TRBV28 and J usage is TRBJ2-7; TRBD1 matches at 8 bases. The germline V gene encodes CDR1 MDHEN and CDR2 SYDVKM. Germline trimming cut 6 bases from V and 1 base from J; bases unmatched to any gene: 5. This CDR3 contains 14 residues. The CDR3, as DNA: TGTGCCAGCAGCTTTGACAGGGGTTCCTACGAGCAGTACTTC. This encodes CASSFDRGSYEQYF.

The chain employs TRBV19 and TRBJ2-3, with D unclear. Germline CDR1 LNHDA, CDR2 SQIVND (reference sequence). The CDR3 covers 15 residues. V was pared by 4 bases and J by 0 bases, with 11 bases between. CDR3 region: CASSTGARSTDTQYF. CDR3 nucleotides: TGTGCCAGTAGTACGGGCGCGCGAAGCACAGATACGCAGTATTTT.

V is TRBV19 and J is TRBJ2-7, with D possibly TRBD2 on 5 matching bases. Germline assignment: CDR1 LNHDA and CDR2 SQIVND (reference sequence). This CDR3 spans 13 amino acids. V lost 2 bases to trimming and J lost 7 bases, with 12 bases between them. CDR3 coding DNA: TGTGCCAGTAGTATAAAGGCTTGGAGGGAGCAGTACTTC. The encoded protein is CASSIKAWREQYF. Combining the CDR3 with reference TRBV19 and TRBJ2-7 gives the whole variable domain DGGITQSPKYLFRKEGQNVTLSCEQNLNHDAMYWYRQDPGQGLRLIYYSQIVNDFQKGDIAEGYSVSREKKESFPLTVTSAQKNPTAFYLCASSIKAWREQYFGPGTRLTVT.

The J gene is TRBJ2-7, the V gene TRBV14; 7 positions match TRBD2. Looked up from germline, CDR1 is SGHDN and CDR2 is FVKESK. The CDR3 totals 13 residues. Germline trimming cut 2 bases from V and 2 bases from J; bases unmatched to any gene: 0. The DNA for the CDR3 is TGTGCCAGCAGCCAACTAGCGGCCTACGAGCAGTACTTC. Translation gives CASSQLAAYEQYF. The full variable domain, completed using reference TRBV14 and TRBJ2-7, is EAGVTQFPSHSVIEKGQTVTLRCDPISGHDNLYWYRRVMGKEIKFLLHFVKESKQDESGMPNNRFLAERTGGTYSTLKVQPAELEDSGVYFCASSQLAAYEQYFGPGTRLTVT.

CDR3 bases: TGCGCCAGCAGCCCCGCGCGTGGAGTCAGCCCCGTTTATGCTTTCTTT. Amino acids: CASSPARGVSPVYAFF. V gene TRBV4-1 combines with J gene TRBJ1-1; D unresolved. The V and J ends lost 4 bases and 11 bases respectively, with 26 bases between them. CDR3 length: 16 residues. In germline, CDR1 is MGHRA, CDR2 YSYEKL.

The J gene is TRBJ2-4, the V gene TRBV7-8; D unclear. V lost 3 bases and J 2 bases, leaving 14 bases between the germline ends. This CDR3 spans 16 amino acids. Germline V lookup: CDR1 SGHVS, CDR2 FQNEAQ. The CDR3 nucleotides read TGTGCCAGCAGCTTTGGCCAGTCGGCCCCCAAAAACATTCAGTACTTC. This gives the protein CASSFGQSAPKNIQYF. Variable domain in full (rest from reference TRBV7-8 and TRBJ2-4): GAGVSQSPRYKVAKRGQDVALRCDPISGHVSLFWYQQALGQGPEFLTYFQNEAQLDKSGLPSDRFFAERPEGSVSTLKIQRTQQEDSAVYLCASSFGQSAPKNIQYFGAGTRLSVL.

The chain is built from TRBV5-4 and TRBJ2-2, with a weak D call TRBD1 (7 bases). Germline loops: CDR1 SGHNT, CDR2 YYREEE (reference sequence). V lost 2 bases to trimming and J lost 5 bases, with 13 bases between them. The CDR3 contains 15 residues. CDR3 DNA sequence: TGTGCCAGCAGCTTAGGAGGGGGCGCGACCGGGGAGCTGTTTTTT. It specifies CASSLGGGATGELFF.

The chain employs TRBV7-9 and TRBJ2-1, with 7 bases fitting TRBD2. The CDR3 spans 15 residues. The V gene's germline CDR1 is SEHNR and CDR2 FQNEAQ (reference sequence). V was clipped by 6 bases and J by 6 bases; unmatched bases: 11. The CDR3 reads CASRLSLGRFNEQFF. CDR3 DNA sequence: TGTGCCAGCAGGCTTAGCCTCGGGAGGTTCAATGAGCAGTTCTTC.

The V and J genes are TRBV5-1 and TRBJ2-1, with 8 nucleotides matching TRBD1. Germline V lookup: CDR1 SGHRS, CDR2 YFSETQ. This CDR3 is 16 amino acids long. Unmatched junction bases numbered 9, after V lost 4 bases and J lost 3 bases. Written as DNA, the CDR3 is TGCGCCAGCAGCACCCTTGACAGGGGAGGCTACAATGAGCAGTTCTTC. Its protein product is CASSTLDRGGYNEQFF.

The chain is built from TRBV6-1 and TRBJ1-5; D remains ambiguous. Trimming took off 0 bases at V and 7 bases at J, with 13 bases between the two ends. Germline loops: CDR1 MNHNS, CDR2 SASEGT. CDR3 length equals 15 residues. CDR3 in amino acids: CASSEAVGGPQPQHF. The CDR3 DNA is TGTGCCAGCAGTGAAGCGGTGGGAGGGCCACAGCCCCAGCATTTT.